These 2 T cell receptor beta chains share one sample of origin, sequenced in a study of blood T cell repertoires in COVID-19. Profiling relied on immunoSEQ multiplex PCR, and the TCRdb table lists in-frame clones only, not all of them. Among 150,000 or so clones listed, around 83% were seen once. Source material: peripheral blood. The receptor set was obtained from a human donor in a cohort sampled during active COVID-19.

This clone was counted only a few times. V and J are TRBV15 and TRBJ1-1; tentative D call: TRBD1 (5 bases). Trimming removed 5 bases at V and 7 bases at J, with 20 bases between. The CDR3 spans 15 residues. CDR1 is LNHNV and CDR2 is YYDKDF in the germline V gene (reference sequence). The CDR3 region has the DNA TGTGCCACCAGCTCAGAGAGGAGCAGGGTTGTTGAAGCTTTCTTT. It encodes CATSSERSRVVEAFF.

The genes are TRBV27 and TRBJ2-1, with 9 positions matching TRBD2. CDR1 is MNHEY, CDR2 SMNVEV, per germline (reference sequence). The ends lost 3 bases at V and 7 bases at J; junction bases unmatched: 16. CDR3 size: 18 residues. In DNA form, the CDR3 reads TGTGCCAGCAGTTTCCTCCCCGTGGGCGGGAGGGCCCGGAATGAGCAGTTCTTC. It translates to CASSFLPVGGRARNEQFF.